This T cell receptor beta chain was obtained from a study of T cell repertoires in cytomegalovirus infection. Study-wide context: The authors relied on CMV epitopes, both recently identified HLA-C-restricted and well-studied HLA-B-restricted.

Comments on this clonotype: Its target is unknown.

CDR1 and CDR2 from the germline V gene are LNHDA and SQIVND (reference sequence). The ends were cut back, 5 bases at V and 9 bases at J, with 17 bases in the middle. The length of the CDR3 is 14 residues. Using its own MiXCR run on the reads, TCRdb lists one record per CDR3 protein. In the table there are 50,000 or so distinct CDR3 sequences, 15% to 25% of which are singletons. The sequence was obtained from a human donor in good health (CMV status not recorded). Some clones in this sample may be carry-over from other donors' samples. This chain joins TRBV19 and TRBJ2-1; a weak D match, TRBD2 (7 bases). This sample comprised CD8+ T cells from cultured PBMCs, obtained from culture after CMV antigen stimulation. The CDR3 DNA is TGTGCCAGTAGTCTCACCCCGGGGGGCAGTGAGCAGTTCTTC. This codes for CASSLTPGGSEQFF.